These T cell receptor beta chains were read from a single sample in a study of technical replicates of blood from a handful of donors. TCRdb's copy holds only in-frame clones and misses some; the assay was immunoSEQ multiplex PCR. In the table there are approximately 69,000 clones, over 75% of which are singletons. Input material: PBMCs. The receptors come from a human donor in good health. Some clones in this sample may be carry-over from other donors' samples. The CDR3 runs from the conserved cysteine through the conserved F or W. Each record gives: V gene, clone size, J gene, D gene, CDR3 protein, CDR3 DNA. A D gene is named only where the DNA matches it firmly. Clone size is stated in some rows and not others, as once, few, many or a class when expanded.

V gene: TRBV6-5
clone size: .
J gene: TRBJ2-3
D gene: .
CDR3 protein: CASGQGVDTDTQYF
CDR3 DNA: TGTGCCAGCGGGCAAGGGGTGGATACAGATACGCAGTATTTT

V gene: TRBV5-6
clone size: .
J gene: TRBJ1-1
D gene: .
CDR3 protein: CASSLARSGTEAFF
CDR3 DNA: TGTGCCAGCAGCTTGGCACGATCAGGCACTGAAGCTTTCTTT

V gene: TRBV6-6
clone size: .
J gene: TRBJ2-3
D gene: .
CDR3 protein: CASSPSSSDTQYF
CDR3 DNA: TGTGCCAGCAGCCCCTCGTCTAGCGATACGCAGTATTTT

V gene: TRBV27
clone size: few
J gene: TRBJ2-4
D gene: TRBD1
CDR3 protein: CASWTGGKNIQYF
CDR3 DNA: TGTGCCAGCTGGACAGGGGGCAAAAACATTCAGTACTTC

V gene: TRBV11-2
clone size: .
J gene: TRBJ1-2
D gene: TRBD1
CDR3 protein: CASSYPGQGYYGYTF
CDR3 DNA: TGTGCCAGCAGCTACCCGGGACAGGGGTACTATGGCTACACCTTC

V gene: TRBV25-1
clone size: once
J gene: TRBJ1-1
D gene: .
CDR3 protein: CASSEGGQGFREAFF
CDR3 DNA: TGTGCCAGCAGTGAGGGTGGGCAGGGTTTCAGGGAAGCTTTCTTT

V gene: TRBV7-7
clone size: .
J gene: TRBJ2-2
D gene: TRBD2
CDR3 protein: CASSPKTSFAGELFF
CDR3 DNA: TGTGCCAGCAGCCCGAAGACTAGCTTTGCCGGGGAGCTGTTTTTT

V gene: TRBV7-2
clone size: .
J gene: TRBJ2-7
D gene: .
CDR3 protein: CASSPEGFYEQYF
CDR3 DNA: TGTGCCAGCAGCCCAGAGGGATTCTACGAGCAGTACTTC

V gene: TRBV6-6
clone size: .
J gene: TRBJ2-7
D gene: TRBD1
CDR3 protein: CASSQQGAGYEQYF
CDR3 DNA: TGTGCCAGCAGTCAACAGGGGGCGGGATACGAGCAGTACTTC

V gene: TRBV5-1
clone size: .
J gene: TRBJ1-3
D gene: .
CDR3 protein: CASSLFSGAGNTIYF
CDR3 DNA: TGCGCCAGCAGCTTGTTTAGTGGGGCAGGAAACACCATATATTTT

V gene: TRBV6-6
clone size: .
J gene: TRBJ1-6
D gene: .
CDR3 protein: CASRALMDSPLHF
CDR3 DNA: TGTGCCAGCAGGGCCCTGATGGATTCACCCCTCCACTTT

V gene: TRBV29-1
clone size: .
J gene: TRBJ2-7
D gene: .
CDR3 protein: CSVCDSTYEQYF
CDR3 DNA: TGCAGCGTTTGTGACAGCACCTACGAGCAGTACTTC

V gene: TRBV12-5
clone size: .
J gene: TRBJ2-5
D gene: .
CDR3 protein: CASAMTGEETQYF
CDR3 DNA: TGTGCTAGTGCCATGACAGGCGAAGAGACCCAGTACTTC

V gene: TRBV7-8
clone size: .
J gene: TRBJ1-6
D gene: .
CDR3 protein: CASSLRQNNSPLHF
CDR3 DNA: TGTGCCAGCAGCTTACGACAAAATAATTCACCCCTCCACTTT

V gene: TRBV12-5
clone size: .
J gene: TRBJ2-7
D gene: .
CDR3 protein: CASGLLELGEQYF
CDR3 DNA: TGTGCTAGTGGTTTGCTAGAACTAGGAGAGCAGTACTTC

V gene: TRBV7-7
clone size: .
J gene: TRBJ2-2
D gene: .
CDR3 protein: CASSSVPGNTGELFF
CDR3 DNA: TGTGCCAGCAGCTCTGTGCCAGGGAACACCGGGGAGCTGTTTTTT

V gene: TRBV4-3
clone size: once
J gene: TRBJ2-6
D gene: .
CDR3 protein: CASSQASYYGAGANVLTF
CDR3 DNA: TGCGCCAGCAGCCAAGCCTCGTACTATGGAGCTGGGGCCAACGTCCTGACTTTC

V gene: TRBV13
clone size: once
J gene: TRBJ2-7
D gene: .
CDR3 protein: CASSHRETYEQYF
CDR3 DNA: TGTGCCAGCAGCCACAGGGAGACCTACGAGCAGTACTTC

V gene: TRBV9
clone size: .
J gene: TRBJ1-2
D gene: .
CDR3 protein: CASSEGSGRGGYTF
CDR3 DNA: TGTGCCAGCAGCGAGGGCTCAGGACGGGGGGGCTACACCTTC

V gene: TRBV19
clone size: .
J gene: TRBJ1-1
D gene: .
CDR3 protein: CASSIDPRTACIF
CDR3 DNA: TGTGCCAGTAGTATAGATCCAAGGACAGCCTGTATCTTT

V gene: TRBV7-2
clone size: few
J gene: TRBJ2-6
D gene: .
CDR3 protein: CASSFGGTGANVLTF
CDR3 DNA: TGTGCCAGCAGCTTCGGAGGAACTGGGGCCAACGTCCTGACTTTC

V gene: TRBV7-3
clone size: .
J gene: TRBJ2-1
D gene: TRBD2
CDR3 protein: CASSPGTSAIRVNEQFF
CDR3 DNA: TGTGCCAGCAGCCCCGGGACTAGCGCCATCCGAGTCAATGAGCAGTTCTTC

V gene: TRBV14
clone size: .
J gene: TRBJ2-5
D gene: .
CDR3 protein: CASSQDRGYRETQYF
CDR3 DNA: TGTGCCAGCAGCCAAGACAGGGGTTATCGAGAGACCCAGTACTTC

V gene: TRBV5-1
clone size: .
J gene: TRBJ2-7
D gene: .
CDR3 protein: CASSLVGITYEQYF
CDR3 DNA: TGCGCCAGCAGCTTGGTCGGGATTACCTACGAGCAGTACTTC

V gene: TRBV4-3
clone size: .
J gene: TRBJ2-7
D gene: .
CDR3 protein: CASSQERVASYEQYF
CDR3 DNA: TGCGCCAGCAGCCAAGAGAGAGTAGCCTCCTACGAGCAGTACTTC

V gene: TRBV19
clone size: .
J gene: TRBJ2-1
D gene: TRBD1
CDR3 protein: CASRDRGRSSYNEQFF
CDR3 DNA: TGTGCCAGTAGGGACAGGGGCCGGAGCTCCTACAATGAGCAGTTCTTC

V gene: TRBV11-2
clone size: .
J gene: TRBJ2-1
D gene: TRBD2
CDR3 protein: CASSLDATSGIYNEQFF
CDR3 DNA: TGTGCCAGCAGCTTAGATGCGACTAGCGGGATCTACAATGAGCAGTTCTTC

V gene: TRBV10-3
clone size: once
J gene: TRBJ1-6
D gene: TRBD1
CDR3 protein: CAATPGTGRSPLHF
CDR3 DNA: TGTGCCGCTACTCCCGGGACAGGGAGATCACCCCTCCACTTT

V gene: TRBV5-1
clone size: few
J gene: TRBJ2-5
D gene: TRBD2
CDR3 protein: CASGSGGRARETQYF
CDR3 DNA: TGCGCCAGCGGTTCGGGCGGGAGGGCCAGAGAGACCCAGTACTTC

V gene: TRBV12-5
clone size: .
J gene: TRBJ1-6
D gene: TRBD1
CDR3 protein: CASGLGRDSYNSPLHF
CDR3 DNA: TGTGCTAGTGGTTTGGGCCGGGACAGTTATAATTCACCCCTCCACTTT

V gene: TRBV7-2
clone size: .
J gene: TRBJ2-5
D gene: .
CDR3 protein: CASSLASQWTQYF
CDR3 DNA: TGTGCCAGCAGCTTAGCCAGTCAGTGGACCCAGTACTTC

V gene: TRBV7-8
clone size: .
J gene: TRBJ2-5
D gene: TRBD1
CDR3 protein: CASSPSTGLETQYF
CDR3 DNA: TGTGCCAGCAGCCCTTCGACAGGGTTGGAGACCCAGTACTTC

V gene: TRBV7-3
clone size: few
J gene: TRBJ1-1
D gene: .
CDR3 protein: CASSLTSQNTEAFF
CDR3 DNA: TGTGCCAGCAGCTTAACGTCCCAAAACACTGAAGCTTTCTTT

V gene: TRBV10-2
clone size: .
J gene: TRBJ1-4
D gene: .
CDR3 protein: CASSENSAGNEKLFF
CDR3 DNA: TGCGCCAGCAGTGAGAACTCGGCGGGGAATGAAAAACTGTTTTTT

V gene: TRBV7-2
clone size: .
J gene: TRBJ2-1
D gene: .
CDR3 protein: CASSRRAEYINEQFF
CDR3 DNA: TGTGCCAGCAGCCGGAGAGCGGAGTACATCAATGAGCAGTTCTTC

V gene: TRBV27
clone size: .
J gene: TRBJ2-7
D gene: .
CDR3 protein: CASSLDSTYEQYF
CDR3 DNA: TGTGCCAGCAGTTTGGACAGTACCTACGAGCAGTACTTC

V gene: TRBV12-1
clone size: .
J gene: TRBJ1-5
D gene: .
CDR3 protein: CASPGQFNQPQHF
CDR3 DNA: TGTGCCAGCCCAGGACAGTTCAATCAGCCCCAGCATTTT

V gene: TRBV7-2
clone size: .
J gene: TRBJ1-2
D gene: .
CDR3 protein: CASSLGQAFHYGYTF
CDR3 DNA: TGTGCCAGCAGCTTAGGACAGGCGTTCCACTATGGCTACACCTTC

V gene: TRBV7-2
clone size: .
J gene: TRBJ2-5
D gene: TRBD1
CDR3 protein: CASSGDRVTETQYF
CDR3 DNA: TGTGCCAGCAGCGGGGACAGGGTGACTGAGACCCAGTACTTC

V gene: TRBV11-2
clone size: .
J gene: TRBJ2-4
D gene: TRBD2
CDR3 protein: CASSSRTSLSKNIQYF
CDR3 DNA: TGTGCCAGCAGCTCACGGACTAGTTTATCCAAAAACATTCAGTACTTC

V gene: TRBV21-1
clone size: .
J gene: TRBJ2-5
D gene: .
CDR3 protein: CASSKFRSSGEETQYF
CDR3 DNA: TGTGCCAGCAGCAAATTTAGGTCTAGCGGGGAGGAGACCCAGTACTTC

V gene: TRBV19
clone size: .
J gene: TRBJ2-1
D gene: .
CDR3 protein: CASSITLVPYNEQFF
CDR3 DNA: TGTGCCAGTAGTATTACCCTAGTTCCCTACAATGAGCAGTTCTTC